The rows below give T cell receptor beta chains drawn from one sample of a study of shared clonotypes between healthy human individuals. Data came from immunoSEQ multiplex PCR; TCRdb stores just in-frame clones and leaves some out. The sample contains around 640,000 clones, approximately 96% of which appear only once. Sequenced material: naive CD8+ T cells sorted from blood. The receptors shown here come from a woman in her twenties or thirties in good health. CDR3s include the opening cysteine and the closing phenylalanine or tryptophan. D genes are given only for firm matches. The size of a clone is reported for some rows only, either as once, few or many, or as a class for expanded clones.

D: .; J: TRBJ2-3; size: .; V: TRBV27; CDR3: CASSPTGTLSGDTQYF; DNA: TGTGCCAGCAGTCCTACCGGGACTCTGTCCGGAGATACGCAGTATTTT
D: .; J: TRBJ2-5; size: .; V: TRBV28; CDR3: CASSLGSGLEATQYF; DNA: TGTGCCAGCAGTTTAGGGTCAGGACTTGAGGCGACCCAGTACTTC
D: .; J: TRBJ2-7; size: .; V: TRBV28; CDR3: CASSGADRAYEQYF; DNA: TGTGCCAGCAGTGGGGCGGACAGAGCCTACGAGCAGTACTTC
D: .; J: TRBJ2-3; size: .; V: TRBV4-1; CDR3: CASSQDSRGGLHAQYF; DNA: TGCGCCAGCAGCCAAGACAGTAGGGGGGGGTTGCATGCGCAGTATTTT
D: .; J: TRBJ1-1; size: few; V: TRBV19; CDR3: CASIGGSEAFF; DNA: TGTGCCAGTATCGGGGGATCTGAAGCTTTCTTT
D: TRBD2; J: TRBJ2-1; size: .; V: TRBV9; CDR3: CASRPRAGSSPYNEQFF; DNA: TGTGCCAGCAGACCAAGAGCGGGATCCAGCCCCTACAATGAGCAGTTCTTC
D: .; J: TRBJ2-6; size: .; V: TRBV27; CDR3: CASSSTQFYSGANVLTF; DNA: TGTGCCAGCAGTTCGACACAGTTTTACTCTGGGGCCAACGTCCTGACTTTC
D: .; J: TRBJ2-1; size: .; V: TRBV29-1; CDR3: CSVEWGSFYNEQFF; DNA: TGCAGCGTTGAATGGGGGAGTTTCTACAATGAGCAGTTCTTC
D: .; J: TRBJ1-5; size: once; V: TRBV28; CDR3: CASRGPASNQPQHF; DNA: TGTGCCAGCCGGGGACCGGCTAGCAATCAGCCCCAGCATTTT
D: .; J: TRBJ2-2; size: .; V: TRBV5-4; CDR3: CASSLLLAEGYTGELFF; DNA: TGTGCCAGCAGCTTGCTGCTCGCGGAGGGATACACCGGGGAGCTGTTTTTT
D: TRBD2; J: TRBJ2-5; size: .; V: TRBV9; CDR3: CASSEGLAEDETQYF; DNA: TGTGCCAGCAGCGAGGGACTAGCGGAGGATGAGACCCAGTACTTC
D: TRBD1; J: TRBJ2-7; size: .; V: TRBV27; CDR3: CASSVRQGARSEQYF; DNA: TGTGCCAGCAGTGTACGACAGGGGGCGCGGTCCGAGCAGTACTTC
D: .; J: TRBJ2-7; size: once; V: TRBV19; CDR3: CASSSEFYEQYF; DNA: TGTGCCAGTAGTTCAGAGTTCTACGAGCAGTACTTC
D: .; J: TRBJ2-5; size: .; V: TRBV13; CDR3: CASSSGQMLRETQYF; DNA: TGTGCCAGCAGCTCCGGTCAAATGTTGAGGGAGACCCAGTACTTC
D: TRBD2; J: TRBJ2-3; size: .; V: TRBV6-4; CDR3: CASSLAGGPREQYF; DNA: TGTGCCAGCAGTTTAGCGGGAGGACCTCGGGAGCAGTATTTT
D: .; J: TRBJ1-3; size: .; V: TRBV13; CDR3: CASSFPTVGNTIYF; DNA: TGTGCCAGCAGCTTTCCGACAGTGGGAAACACCATATATTTT
D: .; J: TRBJ2-5; size: .; V: TRBV5-4; CDR3: CASSTEGGETQYF; DNA: TGTGCCAGCAGCACCGAGGGGGGCGAGACCCAGTACTTC
D: TRBD2; J: TRBJ2-3; size: .; V: TRBV11-3; CDR3: CASSPSGTKHTQYF; DNA: TGTGCCAGCAGCCCCTCCGGGACTAAACATACGCAGTATTTT
D: .; J: TRBJ2-3; size: .; V: TRBV4-1; CDR3: CASSQARVVAGYGTDTQYF; DNA: TGCGCCAGCAGCCAAGCTCGAGTGGTTGCGGGATACGGCACAGATACGCAGTATTTT
D: TRBD1; J: TRBJ2-7; size: once; V: TRBV5-5; CDR3: CASSLKVVDRGNEQYF; DNA: TGTGCCAGCAGCTTGAAAGTTGTTGACAGGGGGAACGAGCAGTACTTC
D: .; J: TRBJ1-2; size: once; V: TRBV5-6; CDR3: CASSLDRDYGYTF; DNA: TGTGCCAGCAGCTTGGACAGAGACTATGGCTACACCTTC
D: .; J: TRBJ1-1; size: .; V: TRBV27; CDR3: CASSPQGGTLEAFF; DNA: TGTGCCAGCAGTCCCCAAGGGGGGACACTAGAAGCTTTCTTT
D: .; J: TRBJ2-7; size: .; V: TRBV4-1; CDR3: CASSQEMGHYEQYF; DNA: TGCGCCAGCAGCCAAGAGATGGGACACTACGAGCAGTACTTC
D: .; J: TRBJ1-3; size: .; V: TRBV4-1; CDR3: CASSQDRYPTGRPGNTIYF; DNA: TGCGCCAGCAGCCAAGATCGGTATCCAACAGGCCGGCCTGGAAACACCATATATTTT
D: TRBD2; J: TRBJ2-7; size: .; V: TRBV6-5; CDR3: CASSFASGTIEQYF; DNA: TGTGCCAGCAGTTTCGCCAGCGGGACCATCGAGCAGTACTTC
D: .; J: TRBJ1-3; size: once; V: TRBV29-1; CDR3: CSVEAEVAQRGNTIYF; DNA: TGCAGCGTTGAAGCAGAGGTAGCCCAGCGGGGAAACACCATATATTTT
D: .; J: TRBJ2-3; size: .; V: TRBV6-1; CDR3: CASSERSGQLALTDTQYF; DNA: TGTGCCAGCAGTGAAAGAAGTGGGCAGTTGGCCCTCACAGATACGCAGTATTTT
D: .; J: TRBJ2-2; size: .; V: TRBV13; CDR3: CASSPFGSYGGIGTGELFF; DNA: TGTGCCAGCAGCCCGTTCGGAAGTTATGGGGGCATAGGCACCGGGGAGCTGTTTTTT
D: .; J: TRBJ1-1; size: once; V: TRBV28; CDR3: CASSLPRDLFLKNTEAFF; DNA: TGTGCCAGCAGTCTGCCCCGGGACCTCTTTCTAAAGAACACTGAAGCTTTCTTT
D: .; J: TRBJ1-2; size: .; V: TRBV6-5; CDR3: CASTNAASMDYGYTF; DNA: TGTGCCAGCACCAACGCGGCCAGTATGGACTATGGCTACACCTTC
D: .; J: TRBJ2-7; size: .; V: TRBV7-9; CDR3: CASRLTGKEQYF; DNA: TGTGCCAGCAGATTAACAGGGAAAGAGCAGTACTTC
D: .; J: TRBJ1-1; size: .; V: TRBV2; CDR3: CASSGDREAFF; DNA: TGTGCCAGCAGTGGAGACCGTGAAGCTTTCTTT
D: TRBD2; J: TRBJ2-3; size: once; V: TRBV9; CDR3: CASSPAGGGRTTDTQYF; DNA: TGTGCCAGCAGCCCCGCCGGCGGCGGGAGGACCACAGATACGCAGTATTTT
D: TRBD2; J: TRBJ2-1; size: .; V: TRBV7-8; CDR3: CASSLASGANEQFF; DNA: TGTGCCAGCAGCTTGGCTAGCGGGGCCAATGAGCAGTTCTTC
D: TRBD2; J: TRBJ2-7; size: .; V: TRBV15; CDR3: CATSRDRGAYEQYF; DNA: TGTGCCACCAGCAGAGATCGGGGGGCCTACGAGCAGTACTTC
D: TRBD1; J: TRBJ2-7; size: .; V: TRBV27; CDR3: CASSTGTGGREQYF; DNA: TGTGCCAGCAGTACTGGGACAGGGGGGCGCGAGCAGTACTTC
D: .; J: TRBJ1-6; size: .; V: TRBV5-1; CDR3: CASSWGTDYNSPLHF; DNA: TGCGCCAGCAGCTGGGGGACGGACTATAATTCACCCCTCCACTTT
D: .; J: TRBJ2-1; size: .; V: TRBV5-4; CDR3: CASSWDFNNEQFF; DNA: TGTGCCAGCAGCTGGGACTTTAACAATGAGCAGTTCTTC
D: .; J: TRBJ2-1; size: .; V: TRBV15; CDR3: CATSRETEYNEQFF; DNA: TGTGCCACCAGCAGGGAGACCGAGTACAATGAGCAGTTCTTC
D: TRBD2; J: TRBJ2-1; size: .; V: TRBV6-5; CDR3: CASSLSGSSYNEQFF; DNA: TGTGCCAGCAGTCTTAGCGGGAGCTCCTACAATGAGCAGTTCTTC
D: TRBD2; J: TRBJ2-2; size: once; V: TRBV7-9; CDR3: CASSTPGLATGELFF; DNA: TGTGCCAGCAGCACGCCGGGACTAGCGACCGGGGAGCTGTTTTTT
D: .; J: TRBJ2-7; size: .; V: TRBV5-5; CDR3: CASSLAARYEQYF; DNA: TGTGCCAGCAGCTTGGCCGCGCGCTACGAGCAGTACTTC
D: .; J: TRBJ1-2; size: .; V: TRBV29-1; CDR3: CSVEERDVNNYGYTF; DNA: TGCAGCGTTGAAGAAAGGGATGTGAATAACTATGGCTACACCTTC
D: .; J: TRBJ2-7; size: .; V: TRBV14; CDR3: CASSHYSTNSYEQYF; DNA: TGTGCCAGCAGCCACTACTCAACTAACTCCTACGAGCAGTACTTC
D: .; J: TRBJ2-7; size: .; V: TRBV28; CDR3: CASSSRLGYEQYF; DNA: TGTGCCAGCAGTTCCCGACTTGGCTACGAGCAGTACTTC
D: TRBD1; J: TRBJ2-7; size: .; V: TRBV9; CDR3: CASSPRDRSYEQYF; DNA: TGTGCCAGCAGCCCCCGGGACAGATCCTACGAGCAGTACTTC
D: TRBD1; J: TRBJ1-2; size: .; V: TRBV5-4; CDR3: CASVGGPGTGISYGYTF; DNA: TGTGCCAGCGTGGGGGGACCCGGGACAGGGATCTCCTATGGCTACACCTTC
D: .; J: TRBJ1-1; size: .; V: TRBV5-6; CDR3: CASSLGGAPSTEAFF; DNA: TGTGCCAGCAGCTTGGGGGGGGCTCCCTCCACTGAAGCTTTCTTT
D: TRBD1; J: TRBJ2-7; size: .; V: TRBV29-1; CDR3: CSVEGETGLSEQYF; DNA: TGCAGCGTTGAAGGGGAGACAGGGCTCTCCGAGCAGTACTTC
D: TRBD1; J: TRBJ2-7; size: .; V: TRBV9; CDR3: CASSVGDSYEQYF; DNA: TGTGCCAGCAGCGTAGGGGACAGCTACGAGCAGTACTTC
D: TRBD2; J: TRBJ2-7; size: .; V: TRBV19; CDR3: CASSVLAGEGSYEQYF; DNA: TGTGCCAGTAGTGTCCTAGCGGGAGAGGGATCCTACGAGCAGTACTTC
D: .; J: TRBJ2-1; size: .; V: TRBV4-1; CDR3: CASSHTSGSSYNEQFF; DNA: TGCGCCAGCAGCCATACAAGCGGGTCCTCCTACAATGAGCAGTTCTTC
D: .; J: TRBJ1-1; size: .; V: TRBV27; CDR3: CASSLSPRQANTEAFF; DNA: TGTGCCAGCAGTTTATCCCCTCGACAGGCCAACACTGAAGCTTTCTTT
D: .; J: TRBJ2-7; size: .; V: TRBV7-3; CDR3: CASSSPSYYEQYF; DNA: TGTGCCAGCAGCTCTCCTAGCTACTACGAGCAGTACTTC
D: .; J: TRBJ2-1; size: .; V: TRBV13; CDR3: CASSFVRANEQFF; DNA: TGTGCCAGCAGCTTTGTGCGAGCCAATGAGCAGTTCTTC